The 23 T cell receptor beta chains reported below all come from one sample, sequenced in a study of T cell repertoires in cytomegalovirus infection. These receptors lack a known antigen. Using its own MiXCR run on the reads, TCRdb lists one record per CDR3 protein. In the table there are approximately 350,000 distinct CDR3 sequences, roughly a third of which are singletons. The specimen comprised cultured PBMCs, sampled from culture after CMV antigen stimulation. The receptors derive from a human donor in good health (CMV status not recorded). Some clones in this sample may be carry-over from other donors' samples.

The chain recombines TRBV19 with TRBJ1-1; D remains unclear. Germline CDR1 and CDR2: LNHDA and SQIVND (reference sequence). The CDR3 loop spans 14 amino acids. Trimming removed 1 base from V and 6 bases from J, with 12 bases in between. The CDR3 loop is CASSIALQNAEAFF. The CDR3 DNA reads TGTGCCAGTAGTATAGCATTACAAAACGCTGAAGCTTTCTTT.

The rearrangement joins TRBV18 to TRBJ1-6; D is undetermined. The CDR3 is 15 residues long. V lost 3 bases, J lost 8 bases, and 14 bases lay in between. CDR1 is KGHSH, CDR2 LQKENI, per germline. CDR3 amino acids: CASSPRGKTHSPLHF. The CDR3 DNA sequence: TGTGCCAGCTCACCGAGAGGGAAGACACATTCACCCCTCCACTTT.

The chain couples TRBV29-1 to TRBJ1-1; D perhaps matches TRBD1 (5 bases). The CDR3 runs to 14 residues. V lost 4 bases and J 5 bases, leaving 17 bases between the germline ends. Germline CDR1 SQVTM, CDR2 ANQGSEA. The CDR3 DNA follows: TGCAGCGTTGGTTACCAGGGATGGGGAACTGAAGCTTTCTTT. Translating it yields CSVGYQGWGTEAFF.

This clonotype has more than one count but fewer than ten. This CDR3 reads CASNRDIGGPGYEQYF. In DNA form, the CDR3 reads TGTGCCAGCAACCGGGACATCGGAGGACCCGGATACGAGCAGTACTTC. The V gene is TRBV6-8, the J gene TRBJ2-7; a possible D gene is TRBD1 (6 bases). There are 16 residues in the CDR3. The V and J ends lost 7 bases and 4 bases respectively, with 23 bases between them. Germline V gives CDR1 MNHGY, CDR2 SAAAGT.

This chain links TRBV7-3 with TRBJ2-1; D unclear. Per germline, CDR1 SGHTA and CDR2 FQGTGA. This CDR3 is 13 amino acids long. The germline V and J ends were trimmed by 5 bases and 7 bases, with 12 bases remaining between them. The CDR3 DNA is TGTGCCAGCAGCCCCAGTATGGATAATGAGCAGTTCTTC. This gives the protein CASSPSMDNEQFF.

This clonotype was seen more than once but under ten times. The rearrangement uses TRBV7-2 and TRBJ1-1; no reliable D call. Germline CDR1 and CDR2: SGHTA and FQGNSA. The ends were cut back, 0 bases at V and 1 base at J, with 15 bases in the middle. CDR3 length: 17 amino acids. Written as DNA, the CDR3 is TGTGCCAGCAGCTTAGCGCCGGGTTTAGCCCGGAACACTGAAGCTTTCTTT. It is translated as CASSLAPGLARNTEAFF.

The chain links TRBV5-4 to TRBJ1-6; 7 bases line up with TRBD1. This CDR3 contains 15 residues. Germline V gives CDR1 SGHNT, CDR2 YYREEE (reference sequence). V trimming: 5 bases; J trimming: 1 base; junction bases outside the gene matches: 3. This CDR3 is CASSHRGSYNSPLHF. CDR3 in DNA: TGTGCCAGCAGTCACAGGGGTTCCTATAATTCACCCCTCCACTTT.

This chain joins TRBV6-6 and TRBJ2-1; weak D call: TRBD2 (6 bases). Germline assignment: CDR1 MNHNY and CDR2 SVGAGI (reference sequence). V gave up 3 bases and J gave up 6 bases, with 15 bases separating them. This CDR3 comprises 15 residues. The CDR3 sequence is CASSYGGGSSNEQFF. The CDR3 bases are TGTGCCAGCAGTTATGGTGGAGGGTCTTCCAATGAGCAGTTCTTC.

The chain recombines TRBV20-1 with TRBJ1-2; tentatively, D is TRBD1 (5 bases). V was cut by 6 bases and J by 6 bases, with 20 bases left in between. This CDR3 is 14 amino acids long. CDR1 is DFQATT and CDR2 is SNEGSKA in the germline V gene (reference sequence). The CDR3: CSATWGPTDDGYTF. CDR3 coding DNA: TGCAGTGCCACTTGGGGCCCTACGGACGATGGCTACACCTTC.

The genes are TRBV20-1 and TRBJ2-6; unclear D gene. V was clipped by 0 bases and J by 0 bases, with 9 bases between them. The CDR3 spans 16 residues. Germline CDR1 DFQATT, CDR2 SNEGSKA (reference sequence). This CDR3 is CSARDQDGSGANVLTF. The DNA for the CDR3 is TGCAGTGCTAGAGATCAAGATGGCTCTGGGGCCAACGTCCTGACTTTC.

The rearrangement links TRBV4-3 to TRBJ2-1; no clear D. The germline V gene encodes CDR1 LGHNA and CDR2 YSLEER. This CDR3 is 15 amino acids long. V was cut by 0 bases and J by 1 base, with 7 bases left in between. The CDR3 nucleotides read TGCGCCAGCAGCCAAGAACCGGTTTCCTACAATGAGCAGTTCTTC. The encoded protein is CASSQEPVSYNEQFF.

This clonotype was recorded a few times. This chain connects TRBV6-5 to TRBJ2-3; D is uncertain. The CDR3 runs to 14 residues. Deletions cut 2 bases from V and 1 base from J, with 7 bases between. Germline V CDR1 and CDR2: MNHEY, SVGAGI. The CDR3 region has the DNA TGTGCCAGCAGTTACGGGTCTGGCACAGATACGCAGTATTTT. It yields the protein CASSYGSGTDTQYF.

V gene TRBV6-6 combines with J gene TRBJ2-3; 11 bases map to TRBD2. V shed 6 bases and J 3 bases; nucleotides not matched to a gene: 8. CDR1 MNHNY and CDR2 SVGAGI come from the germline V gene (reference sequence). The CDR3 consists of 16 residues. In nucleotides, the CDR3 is TGTGCCAGCAGCCGGCCCCTAGCGGGAGGTACAGATACGCAGTATTTT. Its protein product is CASSRPLAGGTDTQYF.

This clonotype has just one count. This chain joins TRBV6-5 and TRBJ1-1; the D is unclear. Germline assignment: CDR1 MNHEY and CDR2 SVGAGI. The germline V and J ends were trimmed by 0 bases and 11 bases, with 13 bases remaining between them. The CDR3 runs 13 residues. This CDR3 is CASSYSNLRVAFF. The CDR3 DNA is TGTGCCAGCAGTTACTCCAATTTGCGGGTGGCTTTCTTT.

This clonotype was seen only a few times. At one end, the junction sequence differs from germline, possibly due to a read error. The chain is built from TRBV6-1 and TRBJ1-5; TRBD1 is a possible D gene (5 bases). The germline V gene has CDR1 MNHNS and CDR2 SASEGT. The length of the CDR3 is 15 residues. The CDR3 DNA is TGTGCCAGCAGGGAAGGGGCGAATAGCAATCAGCCCCAGCATTTT. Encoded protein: CASREGANSNQPQHF.

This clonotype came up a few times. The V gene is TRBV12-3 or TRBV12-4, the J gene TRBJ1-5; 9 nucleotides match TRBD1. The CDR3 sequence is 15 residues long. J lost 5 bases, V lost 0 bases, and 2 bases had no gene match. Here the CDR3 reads CASSLAGTGYQPQHF. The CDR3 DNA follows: TGTGCCAGCAGTTTAGCCGGGACAGGGTATCAGCCCCAGCATTTT.

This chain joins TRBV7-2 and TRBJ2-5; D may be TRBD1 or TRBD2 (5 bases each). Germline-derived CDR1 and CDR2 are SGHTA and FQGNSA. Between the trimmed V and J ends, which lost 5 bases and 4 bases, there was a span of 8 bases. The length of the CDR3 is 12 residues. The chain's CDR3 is CASSIGAETQYF. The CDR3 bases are TGTGCCAGCAGCATCGGGGCAGAGACCCAGTACTTC.

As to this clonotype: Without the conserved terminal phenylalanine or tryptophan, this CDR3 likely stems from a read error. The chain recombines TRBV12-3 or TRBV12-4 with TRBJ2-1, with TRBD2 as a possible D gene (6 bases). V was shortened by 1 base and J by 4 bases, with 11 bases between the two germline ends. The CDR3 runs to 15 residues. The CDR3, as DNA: TGTGCCAGCAGTTTAGTGGGCGGGGAGTACAATGAGCAGTTCGTC. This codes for CASSLVGGEYNEQFV.

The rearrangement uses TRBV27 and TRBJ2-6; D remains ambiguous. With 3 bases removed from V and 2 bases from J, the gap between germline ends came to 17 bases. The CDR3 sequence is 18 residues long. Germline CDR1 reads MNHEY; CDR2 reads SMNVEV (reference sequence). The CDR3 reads CASSFEAPRATGANVLTF. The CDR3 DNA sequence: TGTGCCAGCAGTTTCGAGGCTCCTAGGGCGACTGGGGCCAACGTCCTGACTTTC.

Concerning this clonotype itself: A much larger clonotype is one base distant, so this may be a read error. The CDR3 bases are TGTGCCAGCAGCTTTAGCGGGAGTACAGATTCGCAGTATTTT. Translating gives CASSFSGSTDSQYF. J is TRBJ2-3 and V is TRBV7-2; 9 bases agree with TRBD2. There are 14 residues in the CDR3. Germline loops: CDR1 SGHTA, CDR2 FQGNSA.

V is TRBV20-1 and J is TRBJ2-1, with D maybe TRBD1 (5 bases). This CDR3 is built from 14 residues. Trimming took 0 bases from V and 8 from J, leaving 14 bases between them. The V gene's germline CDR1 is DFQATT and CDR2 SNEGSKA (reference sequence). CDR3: CSARDKGVSDEQFF. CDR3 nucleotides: TGCAGTGCTAGAGATAAAGGGGTTAGTGATGAGCAGTTCTTC.

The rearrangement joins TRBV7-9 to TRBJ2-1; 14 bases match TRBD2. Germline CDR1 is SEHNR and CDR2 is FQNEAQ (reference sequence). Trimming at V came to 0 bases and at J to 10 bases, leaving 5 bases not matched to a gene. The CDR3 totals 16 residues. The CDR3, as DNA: TGTGCCAGCAGCTTAGCTGGGACTAGCGGGAGAGGAGAGCAGTTCTTC. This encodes CASSLAGTSGRGEQFF.

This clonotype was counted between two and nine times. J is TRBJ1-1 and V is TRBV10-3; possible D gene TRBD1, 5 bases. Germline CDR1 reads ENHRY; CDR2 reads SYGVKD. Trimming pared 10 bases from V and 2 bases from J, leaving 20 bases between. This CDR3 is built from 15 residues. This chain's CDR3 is CATSLVGTANTEAFF. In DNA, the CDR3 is TGTGCCACCTCATTAGTAGGGACGGCCAACACTGAAGCTTTCTTT.